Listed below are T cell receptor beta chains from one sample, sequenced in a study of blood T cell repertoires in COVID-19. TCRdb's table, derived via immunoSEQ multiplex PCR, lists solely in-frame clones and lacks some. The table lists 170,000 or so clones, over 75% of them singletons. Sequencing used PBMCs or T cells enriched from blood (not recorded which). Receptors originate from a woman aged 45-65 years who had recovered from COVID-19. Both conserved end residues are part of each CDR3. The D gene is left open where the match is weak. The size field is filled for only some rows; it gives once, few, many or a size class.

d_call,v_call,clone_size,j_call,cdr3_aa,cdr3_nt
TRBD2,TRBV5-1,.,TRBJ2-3,CASSLGTSGRFDTQYF,TGCGCCAGCAGCCTAGGGACTAGCGGGAGATTCGATACGCAGTATTTT
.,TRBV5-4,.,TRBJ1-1,CASSFGGNTEAFF,TGTGCCAGCAGCTTTGGCGGGAACACTGAAGCTTTCTTT
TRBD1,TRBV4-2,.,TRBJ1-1,CASSQAGTGDWSTEAFF,TGTGCCAGCAGCCAAGCAGGGACAGGGGATTGGAGCACTGAAGCTTTCTTT
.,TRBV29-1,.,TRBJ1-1,CSVDSGSTEAFF,TGCAGCGTTGATTCGGGGAGCACTGAAGCTTTCTTT
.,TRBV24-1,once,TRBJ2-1,CATSDTAGGSSREQFF,TGTGCCACCAGTGATACAGCCGGGGGTTCCTCCCGTGAGCAGTTCTTC
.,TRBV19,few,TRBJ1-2,CASSIDLEYGYGYTF,TGTGCCAGTAGTATAGATCTCGAGTACGGCTATGGCTACACCTTC
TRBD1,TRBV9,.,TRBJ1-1,CASSPTGAPSNTEAFF,TGTGCCAGCAGCCCCACAGGGGCCCCTTCGAACACTGAAGCTTTCTTT
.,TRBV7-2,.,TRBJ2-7,CASSSGDYEQYF,TGTGCCAGCAGCTCAGGGGATTACGAGCAGTACTTC
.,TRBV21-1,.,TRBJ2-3,CASSNFPSGMTPDTQYF,TGTGCCAGCAGCAATTTTCCTAGCGGAATGACCCCAGATACGCAGTATTTT
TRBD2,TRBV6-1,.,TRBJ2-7,CASSEIVTSGRFEQYF,TGTGCCAGCAGTGAAATTGTTACTAGCGGGAGGTTCGAGCAGTACTTC
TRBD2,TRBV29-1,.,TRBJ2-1,CSVGSGRIRNEQFF,TGCAGCGTTGGGAGCGGGAGAATCCGAAATGAGCAGTTCTTC
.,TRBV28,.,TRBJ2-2,CASSLDKGLVFF,TGTGCCAGCAGTTTGGACAAGGGTTTGGTGTTTTTT
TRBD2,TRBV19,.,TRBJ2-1,CASSASGRYNEQFF,TGTGCCAGTAGTGCAAGCGGGAGGTACAATGAGCAGTTCTTC
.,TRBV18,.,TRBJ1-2,CASSPDGNYGYTF,TGTGCCAGCTCACCGGACGGGAATTATGGCTACACCTTC
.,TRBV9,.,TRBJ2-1,CASSVADGEQFF,TGTGCCAGCAGCGTAGCTGACGGGGAGCAGTTCTTC
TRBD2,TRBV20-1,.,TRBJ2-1,CSASRASGSPGEQFF,TGCAGTGCTAGTAGGGCTAGCGGTTCTCCGGGTGAGCAGTTCTTC
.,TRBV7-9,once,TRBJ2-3,CASSLSIPTDTQYF,TGTGCCAGCAGCTTGAGTATTCCTACAGATACGCAGTATTTT
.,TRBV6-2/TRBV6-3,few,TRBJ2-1,CASSPQGPYNEQFF,TGTGCCAGCAGTCCCCAGGGGCCCTACAATGAGCAGTTCTTC
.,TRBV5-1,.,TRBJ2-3,CASSLVASSPLDTQYF,TGCGCCAGCAGCTTGGTAGCTAGCTCCCCCTTGGATACGCAGTATTTT
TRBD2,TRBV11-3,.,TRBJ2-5,CASSWAGTSGEETQYF,TGTGCCAGCAGCTGGGCCGGGACTAGCGGCGAAGAGACCCAGTACTTC
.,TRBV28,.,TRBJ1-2,CASSFDERPYGYTF,TGTGCCAGCAGTTTTGACGAGAGGCCCTATGGCTACACCTTC
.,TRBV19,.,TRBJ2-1,CASSSRQVLQDEQFF,TGTGCCAGTAGTTCTCGACAGGTCCTACAGGATGAGCAGTTCTTC
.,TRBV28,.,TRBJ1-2,CASSRTENYGYTF,TGTGCCAGCAGCCGGACAGAGAACTATGGCTACACCTTC
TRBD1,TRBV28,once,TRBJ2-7,CASRKQTGVHEQYF,TGTGCCAGCAGAAAACAGACAGGGGTACACGAGCAGTACTTC
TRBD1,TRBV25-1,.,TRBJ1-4,CASGTGGYEKLFF,TGTGCCAGCGGGACAGGCGGGTATGAAAAACTGTTTTTT
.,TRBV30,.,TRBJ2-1,CAWTNPGVSSYNEQFF,TGTGCCTGGACCAACCCAGGGGTCAGCTCCTACAATGAGCAGTTCTTC
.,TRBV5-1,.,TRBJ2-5,CASSDRKGETQYF,TGCGCCAGCAGCGATAGAAAGGGGGAGACCCAGTACTTC
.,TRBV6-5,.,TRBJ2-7,CASSQPQGYEQYF,TGTGCCAGCAGTCAACCACAGGGATACGAGCAGTACTTC
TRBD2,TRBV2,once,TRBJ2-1,CASSVVGLAGVGEQFF,TGTGCCAGCAGTGTAGTCGGACTAGCGGGAGTAGGGGAGCAGTTCTTC
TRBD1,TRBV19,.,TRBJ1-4,CASSGSGTGWDKLFF,TGTGCCAGTAGTGGATCCGGGACAGGGTGGGACAAACTGTTTTTT
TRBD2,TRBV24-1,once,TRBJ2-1,CATSQLAGEYNEQFF,TGTGCCACCAGCCAACTAGCGGGAGAGTACAATGAGCAGTTCTTC
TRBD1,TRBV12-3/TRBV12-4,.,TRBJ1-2,CASSPVEGAGYTF,TGTGCCAGCAGTCCGGTAGAGGGGGCTGGCTACACCTTC
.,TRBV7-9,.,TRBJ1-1,CASSSGHGMNTEAFF,TGTGCCAGCAGCTCGGGACACGGTATGAACACTGAAGCTTTCTTT
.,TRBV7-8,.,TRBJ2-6,CASSRPRGTFAGANVLTF,TGTGCCAGCAGCCGACCTAGAGGGACATTCGCTGGGGCCAACGTCCTGACTTTC